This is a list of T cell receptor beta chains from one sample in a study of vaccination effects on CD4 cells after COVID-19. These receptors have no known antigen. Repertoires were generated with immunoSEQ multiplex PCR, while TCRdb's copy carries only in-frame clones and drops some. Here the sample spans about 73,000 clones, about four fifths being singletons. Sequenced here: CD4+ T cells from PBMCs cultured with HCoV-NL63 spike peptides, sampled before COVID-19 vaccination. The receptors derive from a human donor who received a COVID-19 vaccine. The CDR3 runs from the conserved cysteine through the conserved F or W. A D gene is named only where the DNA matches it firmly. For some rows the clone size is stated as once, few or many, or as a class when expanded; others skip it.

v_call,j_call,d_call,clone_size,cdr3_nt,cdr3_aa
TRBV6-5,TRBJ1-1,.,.,TGTGCCAGCACCCAAACTTCGAACACTGAAGCTTTCTTT,CASTQTSNTEAFF
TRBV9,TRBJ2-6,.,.,TGTGCCAGCAGCGTAGGGGGGGCGGCCGGGGCCAACGTCCTGACTTTC,CASSVGGAAGANVLTF
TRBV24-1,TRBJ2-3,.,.,TGTGCCACCAGTGATGCGGAGAGCACAGATACGCAGTATTTT,CATSDAESTDTQYF
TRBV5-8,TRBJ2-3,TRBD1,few,TGTGCCAGCCCTATCGGGACAGGGGCGAGCACAGATACGCAGTATTTT,CASPIGTGASTDTQYF
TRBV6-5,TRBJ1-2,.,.,TGTGCCAGCAGCCTACAGGGAAACTATGGCTACACCTTC,CASSLQGNYGYTF
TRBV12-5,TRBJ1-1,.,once,TGTGCTAGTGGTTTGGAACAGAACACTGAAGCTTTCTTT,CASGLEQNTEAFF
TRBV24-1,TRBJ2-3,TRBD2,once,TGTGCCACCAGTGACCCGAGACTAGCGGGGGAGTTTAGCACAGATACGCAGTATTTT,CATSDPRLAGEFSTDTQYF
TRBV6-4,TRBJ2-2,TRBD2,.,TGTGCCAGCAGTGCCCTACTAGCGGGGGTCGCCGGGGAGCTGTTTTTT,CASSALLAGVAGELFF
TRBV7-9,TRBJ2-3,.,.,TGTGCCAGCAGCCTCTTGGGATTCGATACGCAGTATTTT,CASSLLGFDTQYF
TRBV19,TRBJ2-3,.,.,TGTGCCAGTAGTATCGCAGGACAGTCCACAGATACGCAGTATTTT,CASSIAGQSTDTQYF
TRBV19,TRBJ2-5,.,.,TGTGCCAGTAGTCCAGGGGACCAAGAGACCCAGTACTTC,CASSPGDQETQYF
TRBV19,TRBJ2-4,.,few,TGTGCCAGTAGTAAAAGTGGAGCCAAAAACATTCAGTACTTC,CASSKSGAKNIQYF